The clone carrying this T cell receptor beta chain was counted many times. Time point given: patch test 2, 6 weeks after DPC sensitization. Treatment defined: therapeutic diphenylcyclopropenone sensitization with weekly scalp DPC. Total RNA was isolated from unfractionated whole blood. Individual cDNA molecules in this library carried unique molecular identifiers. TCRdb ran MiXCR on the RACE reads and lists one entry per CDR3 protein. There are about 89,000 distinct CDR3 sequences in the sample; around 10% occur only once, and 2.2% lies in the top ten. This CDR3 has 16 residues. V was shortened by 1 base and J by 8 bases, with 18 bases between the two germline ends. In germline, CDR1 is MDHEN, CDR2 SYDVKM. The sample is drawn from a study of human T cells and chemical hapten exposure. Study overall: Mainly, slight library volume differences in the pool made TCR yields vary.

The sequenced sample was whole blood, obtained in connection with sensitization to the hapten diphenylcyclopropenone (DPC). The origin of this receptor is a man aged 40-49 years with alopecia areata. Some clones in this sample may be carry-over from other donors' samples. The chain combines TRBV28 with TRBJ2-4, with D perhaps being TRBD1 or TRBD2 (5 bases each). DNA of the CDR3: TGTGCCAGCAGTTTATCCACTTGGGGGAGCACCTACATTCAGTACTTC. This encodes CASSLSTWGSTYIQYF.